The 10 T cell receptor beta chains listed next were all sequenced from one sample in a study of technical replicates of blood from a handful of donors. Assay: immunoSEQ multiplex PCR; the TCRdb copy retains only in-frame clones and omits some. The sample yields roughly 80,000 clones, roughly 90% seen once. The specimen was T cells isolated from PBMCs. These receptors came from a human donor in good health.

The chain uses TRBV5-6 and TRBJ2-3, with 10 positions matching TRBD2. There are 18 residues in the CDR3. Losses at the gene ends were 2 bases for V and 5 bases for J; bases not matched to a gene: 14. Germline CDR1 SGHDT, CDR2 YYEEEE. As DNA, the CDR3 is TGTGCCAGCAGCTTAGGCACACGGCTAGCGGGAGAGGGAGATACGCAGTATTTT. It yields the protein CASSLGTRLAGEGDTQYF.

The chain combines TRBV5-1 with TRBJ2-1; 7 nucleotides agree with TRBD2. CDR3 length equals 17 residues. Germline trimming cut 5 bases from V and 2 bases from J; bases unmatched to any gene: 13. Germline V CDR1 and CDR2: SGHRS, YFSETQ. As DNA, the CDR3 is TGCGCCAGCAGTTTCTATCTTTCTAGCGGAGCCTACAATGAGCAGTTCTTC. It translates to CASSFYLSSGAYNEQFF. Supplemented by reference TRBV5-1 and TRBJ2-1, the full variable domain reads KAGVTQTPRYLIKTRGQQVTLSCSPISGHRSVSWYQQTPGQGLQFLFEYFSETQRNKGNFPGRFSGRQFSNSRSEMNVSTLELGDSALYLCASSFYLSSGAYNEQFFGPGTRLTVL.

This chain links TRBV5-1 with TRBJ1-3; 7 bases are a match to TRBD1. This CDR3 contains 16 residues. From germline, CDR1 is SGHRS and CDR2 YFSETQ. With 2 bases clipped from V and 1 base from J, the junction kept 6 bases outside the gene matches. The CDR3 reads CASSFAGQSSGNTIYF. CDR3 coding DNA: TGCGCCAGCAGCTTCGCGGGACAGAGTTCTGGAAACACCATATATTTT.

The V gene is TRBV9, the J gene TRBJ1-2; weak D call: TRBD1 (5 bases). Germline lookup yields CDR1 SGDLS and CDR2 YYNGEE. The CDR3 has 14 amino acids. V gave up 0 bases and J gave up 1 base, with 7 bases separating them. The CDR3 DNA is TGTGCCAGCAGCGTAGCTCAGGGTAACTATGGCTACACCTTC. The encoded protein is CASSVAQGNYGYTF.

This chain joins TRBV5-4 and TRBJ2-3; the D gene is possibly TRBD2 (6 bases). The CDR3 is 14 residues long. The germline V gene encodes CDR1 SGHNT and CDR2 YYREEE (reference sequence). Deletions cut 2 bases from V and 0 bases from J, with 7 bases between. For the CDR3, the DNA is TGTGCCAGCAGCTTAAGCGGGAGCACAGATACGCAGTATTTT. Its translation is CASSLSGSTDTQYF.

The genes are TRBV19 and TRBJ2-1; 9 bases map to TRBD1. V dropped 3 bases and J dropped 7; count of bases not matched to a gene: 1. Germline lookup yields CDR1 LNHDA and CDR2 SQIVND (reference sequence). CDR3 length: 13 residues. CDR3 sequence reads: CASSIGTGNEQFF. The CDR3 region has the DNA TGTGCCAGTAGTATTGGGACAGGGAATGAGCAGTTCTTC.

This CDR3 is CASSARGPLGTTNEKLFF. The CDR3 coding sequence is TGTGCCAGCAGTGCACGCGGGCCGTTGGGAACAACTAATGAAAAACTGTTTTTT. The J gene is TRBJ1-4, the V gene TRBV25-1, with no clear D. V was shortened by 4 bases and J by 0 bases, with 18 bases between the two germline ends. Germline CDR1 is MGHDK and CDR2 is SYGVNS. The CDR3 totals 18 residues.

This chain uses TRBV7-6 with TRBJ2-3; 13 nucleotides match TRBD2. The junction had 4 bases not matched to a gene; V was cut back by 6 bases and J by 4 bases. Germline lookup yields CDR1 SGHVS and CDR2 FNYEAQ. The CDR3 totals 15 residues. CDR3: CASSQLAGGSDTQYF. CDR3 nucleotides: TGTGCCAGCAGTCAACTAGCGGGAGGGTCAGATACGCAGTATTTT.

CDR3 bases: TGTGCCAGCAGTGGGTACAGGGTTAATGAAAAACTGTTTTTT. Encoded protein: CASSGYRVNEKLFF. The J gene is TRBJ1-4, the V gene TRBV6-1; TRBD1 is a possible D gene (6 bases). The CDR3 consists of 14 residues. CDR1 is MNHNS and CDR2 is SASEGT in the germline V gene. The V gene lost 4 bases and the J gene lost 4 bases, with 10 bases spanning the gap.

V gene TRBV7-9 combines with J gene TRBJ2-1; TRBD2 matches at 8 bases. After removal of 6 bases from V and 3 bases from J, the junction contained 7 bases not matched to a gene. Germline CDR1 reads SEHNR; CDR2 reads FQNEAQ (reference sequence). The CDR3 runs to 15 residues. The CDR3 DNA reads TGTGCCAGCAGACTTACTAGCGGTAGCTACAATGAGCAGTTCTTC. This gives the protein CASRLTSGSYNEQFF.